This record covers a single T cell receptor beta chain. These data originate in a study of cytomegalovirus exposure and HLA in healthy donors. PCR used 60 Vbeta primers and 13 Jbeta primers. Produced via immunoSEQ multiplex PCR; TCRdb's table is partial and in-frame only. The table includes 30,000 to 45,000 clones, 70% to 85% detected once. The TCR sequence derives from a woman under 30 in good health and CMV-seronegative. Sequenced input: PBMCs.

As DNA, the CDR3 is TGTGCCAGCAGCTTCCAGGGGGCTGACATTCAGTACTTC. Translating it yields CASSFQGADIQYF. This sequence joins TRBV7-3 and TRBJ2-4; TRBD1 matches at 8 bases. The junction had 3 bases not matched to a gene; V was cut back by 3 bases and J by 8 bases. Germline values: CDR1 SGHTA, CDR2 FQGTGA. The CDR3 contains 13 residues. The full variable domain, completed using reference TRBV7-3 and TRBJ2-4, is GAGVSQTPSNKVTEKGKYVELRCDPISGHTALYWYRQSLGQGPEFLIYFQGTGAADDSGLPNDRFFAVRPEGSVSTLKIQRTERGDSAVYLCASSFQGADIQYFGAGTRLSVL.